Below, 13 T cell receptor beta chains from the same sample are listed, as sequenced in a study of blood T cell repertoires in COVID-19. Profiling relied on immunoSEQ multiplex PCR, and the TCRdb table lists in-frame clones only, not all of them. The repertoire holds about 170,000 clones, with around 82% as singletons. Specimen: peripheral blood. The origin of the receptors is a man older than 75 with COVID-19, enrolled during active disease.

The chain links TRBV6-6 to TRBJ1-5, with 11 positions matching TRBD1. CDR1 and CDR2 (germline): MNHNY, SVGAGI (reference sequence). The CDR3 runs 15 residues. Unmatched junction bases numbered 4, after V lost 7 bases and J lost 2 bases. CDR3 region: CASTRDRGGNQPQHF. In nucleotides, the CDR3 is TGTGCCAGCACCCGGGACAGGGGGGGCAATCAGCCCCAGCATTTT.

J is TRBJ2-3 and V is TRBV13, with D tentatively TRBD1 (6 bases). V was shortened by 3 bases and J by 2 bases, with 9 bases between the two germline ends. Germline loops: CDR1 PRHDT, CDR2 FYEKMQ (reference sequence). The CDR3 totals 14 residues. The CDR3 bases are TGTGCCAGCAGCTTTGACAGGAACACAGATACGCAGTATTTT. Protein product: CASSFDRNTDTQYF.

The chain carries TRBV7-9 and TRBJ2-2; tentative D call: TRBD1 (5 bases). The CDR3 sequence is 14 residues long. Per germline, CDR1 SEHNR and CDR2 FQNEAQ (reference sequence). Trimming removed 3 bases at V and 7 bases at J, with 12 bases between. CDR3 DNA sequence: TGTGCCAGCAGCTTGACAGATCCTAGCGGGGAGCTGTTTTTT. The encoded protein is CASSLTDPSGELFF.

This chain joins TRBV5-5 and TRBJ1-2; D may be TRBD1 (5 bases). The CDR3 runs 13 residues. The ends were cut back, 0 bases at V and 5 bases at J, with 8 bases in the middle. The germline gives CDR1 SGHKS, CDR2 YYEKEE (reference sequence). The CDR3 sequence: CASSLGGTYGYTF. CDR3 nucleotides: TGTGCCAGCAGCTTGGGGGGGACTTATGGCTACACCTTC.

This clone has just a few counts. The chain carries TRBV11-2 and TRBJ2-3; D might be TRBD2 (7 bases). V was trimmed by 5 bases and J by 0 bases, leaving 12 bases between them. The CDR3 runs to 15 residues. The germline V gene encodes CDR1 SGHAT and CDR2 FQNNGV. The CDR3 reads CASSRKGGSTDTQYF. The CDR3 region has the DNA TGTGCCAGCAGCCGAAAGGGGGGGAGCACAGATACGCAGTATTTT.

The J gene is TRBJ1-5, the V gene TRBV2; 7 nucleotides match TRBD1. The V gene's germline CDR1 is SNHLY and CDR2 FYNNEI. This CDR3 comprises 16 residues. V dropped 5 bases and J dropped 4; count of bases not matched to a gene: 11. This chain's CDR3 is CASSNTRQGLNQPQHF. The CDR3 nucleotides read TGTGCCAGCAGTAACACTAGACAGGGCTTAAATCAGCCCCAGCATTTT.

The DNA of the CDR3 is TGTGCTAGTGGTTTGAGGGACAGGGGGCGGCCCCAGCATTTT. Its translation is CASGLRDRGRPQHF. V gene TRBV12-5 combines with J gene TRBJ1-5, with TRBD1 matching over 12 bases. With V trimmed by 2 bases and J by 9 bases, 2 bases remained unmatched. The CDR3 contains 14 residues. Germline CDR1 LGHNT, CDR2 FRNRAP.

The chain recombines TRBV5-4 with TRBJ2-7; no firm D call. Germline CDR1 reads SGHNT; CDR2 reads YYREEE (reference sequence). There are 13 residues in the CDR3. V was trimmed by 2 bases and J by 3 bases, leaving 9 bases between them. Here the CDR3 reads CASSFAQNYEQYF. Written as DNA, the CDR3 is TGTGCCAGCAGCTTCGCACAGAACTACGAGCAGTACTTC.

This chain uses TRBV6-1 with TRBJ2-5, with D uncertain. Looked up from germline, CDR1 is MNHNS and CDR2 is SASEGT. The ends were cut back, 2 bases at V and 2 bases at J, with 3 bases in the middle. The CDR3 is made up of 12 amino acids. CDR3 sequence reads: CASSEQQETQYF. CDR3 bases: TGTGCCAGCAGTGAACAGCAAGAGACCCAGTACTTC.

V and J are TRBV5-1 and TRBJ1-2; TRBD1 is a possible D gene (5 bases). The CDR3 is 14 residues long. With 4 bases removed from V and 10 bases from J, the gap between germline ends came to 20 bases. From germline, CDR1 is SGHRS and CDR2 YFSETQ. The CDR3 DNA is TGCGCCAGCAGCCCAGCGGAGGCCGGGGGGATCTACACCTTC. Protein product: CASSPAEAGGIYTF.

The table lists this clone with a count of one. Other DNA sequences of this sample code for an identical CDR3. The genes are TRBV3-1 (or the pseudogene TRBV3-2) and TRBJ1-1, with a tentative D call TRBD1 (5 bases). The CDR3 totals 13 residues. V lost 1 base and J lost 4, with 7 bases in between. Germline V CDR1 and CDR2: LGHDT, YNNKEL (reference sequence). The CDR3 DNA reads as TGTGCCAGCAGCCAAGGCGGGGGCACTGAAGCTTTCTTT. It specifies CASSQGGGTEAFF.

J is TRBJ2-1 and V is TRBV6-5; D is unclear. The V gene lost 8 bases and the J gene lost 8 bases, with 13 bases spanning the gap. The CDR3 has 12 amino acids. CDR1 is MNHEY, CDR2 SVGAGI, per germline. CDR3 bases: TGTGCCAGCTCCCTTGAGGTCTATGAGCAGTTCTTC. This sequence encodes CASSLEVYEQFF.

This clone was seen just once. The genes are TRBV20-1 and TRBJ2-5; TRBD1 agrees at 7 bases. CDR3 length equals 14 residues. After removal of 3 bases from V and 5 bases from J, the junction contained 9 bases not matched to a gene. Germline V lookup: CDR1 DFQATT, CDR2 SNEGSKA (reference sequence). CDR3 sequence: CSASPGRGLETQYF. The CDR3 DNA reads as TGCAGTGCTAGTCCGGGTAGGGGGCTCGAGACCCAGTACTTC.